What follows is one T cell receptor beta chain and its context. Sequencing used immunoSEQ multiplex PCR; TCRdb keeps in-frame clones, though not all of them. The repertoire has 250,000 to 300,000 clones, under 95% of them found once; the top ten carry 2.3%. There are 16 residues in the CDR3. Germline CDR1 and CDR2: LNHNV and YYDKDF (reference sequence). V lost 0 bases to trimming and J lost 5 bases, with 16 bases between them. This sample stems from a study of blood T cell repertoires in COVID-19. Study-wide background: Acute and convalescent COVID-19 specimens originated in the United States, Italy and Spain.

The source of this sequence is a woman aged 40 to 50 with acute COVID-19. Sequencing input: PBMCs or T cells enriched from blood (not recorded which). The chain uses TRBV15 and TRBJ1-2; a weak D match, TRBD1 (6 bases). The CDR3 sequence: CATSRDPSGARYGYTF. Written as DNA, the CDR3 is TGTGCCACCAGCAGAGATCCGTCAGGGGCGAGGTATGGCTACACCTTC.